The TCR beta chain described here comes from a study of human T cells and chemical hapten exposure (TCRdb year 2021). Study-level background: For sensitization, 2% DPC in acetone was applied to a roughly 2 cm by roughly 2 cm area of upper inner arm skin. Weekly therapeutic DPC doses were additionally applied to the scalp of patients throughout the roughly 24-week study period. Patch testing was done on the upper back using Finn chambers containing 0.01% DPC, and results were scored after 6 days according to International Contact Dermatitis Research Group standards. Alopecia areata with under or over 50% scalp involvement, alopecia totalis and alopecia universalis were represented in the patient cohort, which was mostly female. Libraries were pooled for sequencing, and variation in per-sample TCR yields was attributed mainly to small differences in library volumes within the pool. The study tracked peripheral blood TCR repertoire changes in vivo during primary and secondary sensitization to the hapten diphenylcyclopropenone (DPC) in alopecia patients. Blood was sampled from patients pre-sensitization (week 0) and at 2, 6 and about 24 weeks after DPC sensitization. Under 30 alopecia patients gave blood for TCR sequencing at one to four time points (pre-sensitization, 2, 6 and 24 weeks). The paper's findings and limits, for the study overall: Expanded TCRs formed significantly more large CDR3 similarity clusters than pre-sensitization or healthy control sets, consistent with antigen-driven responses. A positive correlation was found between the number of PT1 expanded TCRs and patch test score, with significance reached at thresholds 8, 16 and 32 but not 4. Because every patient had alopecia, a presumed autoimmune disease, the patients' immune response might differ from that of healthy individuals. After repeated subsampling, changes were observed in the strength of the expansion versus patch-test correlation and in the threshold at which the correlation became significant. No change with DPC sensitization was found in the number of TCRs above 1 in 1000 frequency, and no evidence of global repertoire structure alterations was found.

The CDR3 goes from the cysteine to the phenylalanine over 15 residues. CDR3 DNA is the only sequence kept; it has 45 bases, read in frame from the first base. The germline V gene gives CDR1 as MNHEY and CDR2 as SVGAGI. V gives up 0 bases and J gives up 1 base, and the segment between their germline ends measures 7 bases. This clonotype was observed many times. Its cognate antigen has yet to be identified. It has no much larger one-base neighbor in the sample; base qualities were not kept. The library was produced with RACE. The instrument was a NextSeq 500. Library preparation attached unique molecular identifiers to individual cDNA molecules for quantitative, reproducible TCR counting. For every blood RNA sample, sequencing covered both the TCR alpha and TCR beta chains. On the study's bioinformatics: A median of roughly 98,000 TCRs per sample was observed, with a range of roughly 20,000 to 750,000. V, J and CDR3 annotation of the TCR reads was carried out using the Decombinator software suite. To make PS versus PT1 abundance plots, every sample was subsampled to the same number of TCRs (28,000). TCRs were defined as expanded if absent before sensitization and observed at least eight times at the 2-week time point. TCRdb reprocessed the public reads (quality trimming at Q25 with fastp, clone calling with MiXCR) and kept in-frame beta chains. CDR3 protein sequences are deduplicated, and each keeps its most common genes and DNA. The V and J calls here are based on TCRdb, not the publication. The sample table holds more than 85,000 distinct CDR3 sequences, of which 8.5% were seen once. Of the sample, 2.6% is held by the ten largest clones.

This specimen's time point label, interpreted: pre-sensitization, week 0. The intended sense of this specimen's treatment or condition label: therapeutic diphenylcyclopropenone sensitization with weekly scalp DPC. At every patch-test visit, the blood draw took place before the patch test was put on. Patients were considered eligible if aged 18 to 70, diagnosed with alopecia and deemed suitable for DPC therapy, and patients were excluded if pregnant. Total RNA was extracted from unfractionated whole blood collected in Tempus Blood RNA tubes. The TCR sequence derives from a man aged 35-49 years with alopecia areata. Some clones in this sample may be carry-over from other donors' samples. Sample: whole blood, taken in connection with sensitization to the hapten diphenylcyclopropenone (DPC). The chain couples TRBV6-5 to TRBJ1-5; the D segment cannot be called with confidence. This receptor has the CDR3 CASSYSSGSNQPQHF. The nucleotide sequence is TGTGCCAGCAGTTACTCGTCTGGGAGCAATCAGCCCCAGCATTTT.